This T cell receptor beta chain was identified during a study of shared clonotypes between healthy human individuals. CDR3 length: 14 residues. Germline V lookup: CDR1 SGHRS, CDR2 YFSETQ. Trimming took 4 bases from V and 0 from J, leaving 7 bases between them. The DNA input per sorted-subset replicate PCR was roughly 0.2 ug, corresponding to around 28,000 T cell genomes. Sequencing used immunoSEQ multiplex PCR; TCRdb keeps in-frame clones, though not all of them. Among around 1.1 million clones, approximately 80% were seen once, and the ten largest hold 0.89%. This TCR was recovered from a man between 18 and 35 years old in good health. Some clones in this sample may be carry-over from other donors' samples. Material for sequencing was memory CD4+ T cells from PBMCs. Subset meaning: CD45RA-negative fraction. The rearrangement links TRBV5-1 to TRBJ2-2, with D unclear. CDR3 nucleotides: TGCGCCAGCAGCGCGACGGCGAACACCGGGGAGCTGTTTTTT. Translating it yields CASSATANTGELFF.